This TCR beta chain was sequenced for a study of shared clonotypes between healthy human individuals (TCRdb year 2020). About the investigation overall: The cohort comprised two women and a few men aged 18 to 49 years. For each donor, three plates each were used for CD4 naive and CD4 memory, two plates were used for CD8 naive, and one plate was used for CD8 memory. The study deeply sequenced blood TCR repertoires of about 5 healthy adults to estimate repertoire size and the extent of clonotype sharing between individuals. Different laboratories and diverse techniques were used to prepare libraries and sequence TCR repertoires, to increase sequencing depth and limit assay-specific biases. Leukapheresis yielded between about 0.94 and 8.9 billion PBMCs per donor. Study-level results and caveats: Estimated clonotype richness was generally larger for naive than for memory subsets. Even with the large sequencing depth, rarefaction of the sorted-subset datasets indicated that sequencing was incomplete. Based on pairwise subsampling, the degree of clonotype sharing among donors was expected to be affected by sequencing depth. Sampling was limited to blood, and TCR repertoires in tissue likely differ from TCR repertoires in blood. When a handful of donors were compared, the shared fraction of clonotypes was about 5% for naive CD4, more than 3% for naive CD8, more than 2% for memory CD4, and 0.4% for memory CD8. Compared with non-shared clonotypes, the clonotypes found in all four sorted-subset donors had higher generation probabilities. Because the study included only a small number of donors, the genetic and exposure-history diversity represented was limited.

Donors were healthy HIV-negative adults with no recently reported acute infections or vaccinations. Every donor was a Caucasian adult residing in Nashville, Tennessee, USA. Magnetic negative selection was used to enrich CD4+ T cells, after which naive cells were positively selected on CD45RA and the negative fraction became the memory subset. Blood was collected by leukapheresis, and PBMCs were isolated by Ficoll-Histopaque density gradient centrifugation and then cryopreserved in liquid nitrogen vapor phase. Analytical flow cytometry was used to check the purity and quantity of each magnetically sorted T cell population. Genomic DNA was isolated from each sorted fraction and quantified by UV absorbance on a Nanodrop 2000c. TCR CDR3 regions were amplified from genomic DNA by multiplex PCR using the deep immunoSEQ assay. Genomic DNA extracted from each cell subset was distributed evenly over all wells of several immunoSEQ 96-well plates, and each plate served as one replicate. For sorted subsets, about 210 ng of genomic DNA, equivalent to tens of thousands of T cell genomes, went into each replicate PCR. Purified libraries were measured with a Qubit 3.0 fluorometer, size-checked on a Bioanalyzer 2100, and measured again with the KAPA Library Quantification kit. A separate single-read 150-cycle Illumina NextSeq 550 flow cell was used to sequence each immunoSEQ 96-well plate. Processing in the source paper ran as follows. Because the immunoSEQ output held only junctional sequences and lacked quality scores, the filtering could not match the filtering applied to full-length reads. Sequences were annotated with PyIR, a Python wrapper for IgBLAST v1.9, and V/J genes and CDR3 were assigned using IMGT germline references. Reads with weak V/J assignments (E-value above 1e-6), missing CDR3, stop codons, out-of-frame junctions, or ambiguous translated residues were removed. V3J clonotypes were defined as sequences sharing the same inferred V gene, J gene, and CDR3 amino acid sequence. Percentage overlap between repertoires was computed as shared unique clonotypes divided by the size of the smaller repertoire. Three approaches were used to assess repertoire richness: RTK rarefaction, the Chao1 estimator, and Recon v2.1 estimates of unobserved clonotypes. Generation probabilities for all TCRbeta clonotypes obtained by the gDNA method from a handful of donors were computed using OLGA. TCRdb took this table from immuneACCESS and kept in-frame rearrangements with V and J called. Such tables lack part of the clones; where checked against another copy, unresolved V genes explain under half of the gap, and the rest is unexplained. Clonal size and the V and J genes are those of that table, whereas D and trimming came from the DNA. The sample table records approximately 2.1 million clones; approximately 93% of these occur just once. The ten top clones hold approximately 0.4% of the sample.

The germline V gene encodes CDR1 SEHNR and CDR2 FQNEAQ (reference sequence). The CDR3 runs 13 amino acids, cysteine and phenylalanine included. The retained sequence is limited to the CDR3, 39 bases, with the frame set at the first base. V lost 7 bases and J lost 10 bases, and the count of bases not matched to a germline gene is 7. Note on this clone: It has no known antigen specificity. Within one base of it there is no much larger clone, and no base qualities were kept.

The clonotype originates from a young man in good health. Some clones in this sample may be carry-over from other donors' samples. The chain is encoded by TRBV7-9 joined to TRBJ2-2, with 9 junctional bases fitting TRBD2. Material: naive CD4+ T cells from PBMCs. This sample's cell subset or site label indicates: CD45RA+ positively selected. The nucleotide sequence is given as TGTGCCAGCAAGAGGCGGGAGGGCACGGAGCTGTTTTTT. Its protein is CASKRREGTELFF.